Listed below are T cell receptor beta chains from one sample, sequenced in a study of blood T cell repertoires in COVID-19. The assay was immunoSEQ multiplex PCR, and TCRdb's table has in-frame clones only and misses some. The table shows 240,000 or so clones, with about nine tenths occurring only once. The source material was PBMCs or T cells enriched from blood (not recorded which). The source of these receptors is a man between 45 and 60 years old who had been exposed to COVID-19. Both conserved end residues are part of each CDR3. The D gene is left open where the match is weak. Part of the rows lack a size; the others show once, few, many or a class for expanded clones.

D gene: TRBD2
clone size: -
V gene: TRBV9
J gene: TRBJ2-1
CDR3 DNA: TGTGCCAGCAGCAGACTAGCGAGCTACAATGAGCAGTTCTTC
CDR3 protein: CASSRLASYNEQFF

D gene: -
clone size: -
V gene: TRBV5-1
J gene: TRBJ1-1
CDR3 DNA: TGCGCCAGCAGACAGGATAAGGGCACTGAAGCTTTCTTT
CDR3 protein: CASRQDKGTEAFF

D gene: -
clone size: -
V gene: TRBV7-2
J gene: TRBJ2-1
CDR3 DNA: TGTGCCAGCAGCTCCGAACTCAAGACATTCCTCGATGAGCAGTTCTTC
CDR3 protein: CASSSELKTFLDEQFF

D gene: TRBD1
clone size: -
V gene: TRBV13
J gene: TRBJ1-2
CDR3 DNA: TGTGCCAGCAGCTTCTACGGGACAGGGGGCGCCGGCTACACCTTC
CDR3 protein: CASSFYGTGGAGYTF

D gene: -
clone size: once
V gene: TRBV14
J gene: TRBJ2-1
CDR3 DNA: TGTGCCAGCAGCCAAGGAATCCGACTAGTCTACAATGAGCAGTTCTTC
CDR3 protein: CASSQGIRLVYNEQFF

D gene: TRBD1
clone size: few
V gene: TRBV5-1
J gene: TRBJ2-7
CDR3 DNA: TGCGCCAGCAGCTCGCAACCGGGACAGGGGGCTCAGCAGTACTTC
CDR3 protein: CASSSQPGQGAQQYF

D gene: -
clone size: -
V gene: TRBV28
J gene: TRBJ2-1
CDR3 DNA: TGTGCCGGGAGGTCCAGCTCCTACAATGAGCAGTTCTTC
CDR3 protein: CAGRSSSYNEQFF

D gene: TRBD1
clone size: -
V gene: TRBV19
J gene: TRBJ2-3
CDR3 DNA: TGTGCCAGTAGTATACCCCAGGGGGCAAAAGATACGCAGTATTTT
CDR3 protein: CASSIPQGAKDTQYF

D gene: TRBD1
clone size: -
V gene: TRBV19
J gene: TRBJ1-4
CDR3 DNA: TGTGCCAGTAGTGAGTGGACAGGGATTGAAAAACTGTTTTTT
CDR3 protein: CASSEWTGIEKLFF

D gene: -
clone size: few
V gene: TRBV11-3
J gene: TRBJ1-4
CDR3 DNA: TGTGCCAGCAGCTTAATGTTCCACGGTAATGAAAAACTGTTTTTT
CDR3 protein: CASSLMFHGNEKLFF

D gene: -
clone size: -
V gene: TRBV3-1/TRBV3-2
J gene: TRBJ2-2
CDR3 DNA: TGTGCCAGCAGCACTCTAGCAACCGGGGAGCTGTTTTTT
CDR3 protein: CASSTLATGELFF

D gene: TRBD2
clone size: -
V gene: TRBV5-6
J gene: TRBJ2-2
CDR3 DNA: TGTGCCAGCAGCTTGGAGCTAGCGGGAGTCACCGGGGAGCTGTTTTTT
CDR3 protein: CASSLELAGVTGELFF

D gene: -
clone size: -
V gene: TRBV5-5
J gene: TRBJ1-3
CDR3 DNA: TGTGCCAGCGAACGCTTTACCACAGGGTCTGGAAACACCATATATTTT
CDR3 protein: CASERFTTGSGNTIYF

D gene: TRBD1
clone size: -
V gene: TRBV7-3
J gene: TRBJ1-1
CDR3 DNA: TGTGCCAGCAGCTTGGGGACAGCGAACACTGAAGCTTTCTTT
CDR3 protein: CASSLGTANTEAFF

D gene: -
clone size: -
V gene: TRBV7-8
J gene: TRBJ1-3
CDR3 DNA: TGTGCCAGCAGCTTCTTCGGGTCTGGAAACACCATATATTTT
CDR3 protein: CASSFFGSGNTIYF

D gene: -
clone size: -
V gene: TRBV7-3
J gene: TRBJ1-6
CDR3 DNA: TGTGCCAGCAGCTTAGAACGGAGCTCACCCCTCCACTTT
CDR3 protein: CASSLERSSPLHF

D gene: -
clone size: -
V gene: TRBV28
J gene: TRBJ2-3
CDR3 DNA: TGTGCCAGCAGTTTTCCAGGGTTTCCCCGGAATACGCAGTATTTT
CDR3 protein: CASSFPGFPRNTQYF

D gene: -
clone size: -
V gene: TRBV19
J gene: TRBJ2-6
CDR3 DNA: TGTGCCAGTACCGTCTCTCGGGTCTCTGGGGCCAACGTCCTGACTTTC
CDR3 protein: CASTVSRVSGANVLTF

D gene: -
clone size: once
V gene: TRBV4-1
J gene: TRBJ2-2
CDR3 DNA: TGCGCCAGCGTAGACACCGAGAACACCGGGGAGCTGTTTTTT
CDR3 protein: CASVDTENTGELFF

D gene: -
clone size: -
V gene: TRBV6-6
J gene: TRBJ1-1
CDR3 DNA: TGTGCCAGCAGTCCGACGACAGCCCACACTGAAGCTTTCTTT
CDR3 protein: CASSPTTAHTEAFF

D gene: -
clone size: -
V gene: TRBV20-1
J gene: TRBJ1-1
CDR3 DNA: TGCAGTGCTAGCGGGGGGACTGAAGCTTTCTTT
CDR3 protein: CSASGGTEAFF

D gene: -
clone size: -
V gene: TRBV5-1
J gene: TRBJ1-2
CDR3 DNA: TGCGCCAGCAGCTTGGGGACAAGCAACTATGGCTACACCTTC
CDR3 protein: CASSLGTSNYGYTF

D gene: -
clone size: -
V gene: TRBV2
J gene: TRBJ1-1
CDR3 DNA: TGTGCCGGACATACAGGGCCGAACACTGAAGCTTTCTTT
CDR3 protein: CAGHTGPNTEAFF

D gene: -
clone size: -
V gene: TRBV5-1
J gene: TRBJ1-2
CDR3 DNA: TGCGCCAGCGGGGAGAGGGCAGGCTATGGCTACACCTTC
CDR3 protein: CASGERAGYGYTF

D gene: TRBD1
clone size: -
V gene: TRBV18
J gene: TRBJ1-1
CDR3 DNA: TGTGCCAGCTCACCACTTGAACAGGGGTCCACTGAAGCTTTCTTT
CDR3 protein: CASSPLEQGSTEAFF

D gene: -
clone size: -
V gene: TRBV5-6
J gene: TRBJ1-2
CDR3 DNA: TGTGCCAGCAGCTTGGGCAGGGGCTATGGCTACACCTTC
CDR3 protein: CASSLGRGYGYTF

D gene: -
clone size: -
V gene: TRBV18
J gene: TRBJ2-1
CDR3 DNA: TGTGCCAGCTCAATAAGGCGGGGCATCGATGAGCAGTTCTTC
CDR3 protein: CASSIRRGIDEQFF

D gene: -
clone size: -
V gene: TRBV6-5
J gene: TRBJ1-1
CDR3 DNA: TGTGCCAGCAGTTACGAGGAGGGGAACACTGAAGCTTTCTTT
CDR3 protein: CASSYEEGNTEAFF

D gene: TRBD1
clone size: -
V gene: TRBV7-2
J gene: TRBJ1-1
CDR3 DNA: TGTGCCAGCAGCTTAGGACAGGGGGCTATCGCTGAAGCTTTCTTT
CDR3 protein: CASSLGQGAIAEAFF

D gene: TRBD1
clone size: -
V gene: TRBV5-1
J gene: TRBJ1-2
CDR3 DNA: TGCGCCAGCAGCTTAGTCGGGACAGGGCCTTATGGCTACACCTTC
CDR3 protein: CASSLVGTGPYGYTF

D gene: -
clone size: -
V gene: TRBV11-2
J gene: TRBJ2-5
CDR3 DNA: TGTGCCAGCAGCGCTCAGGGGTCAATGGAGACCCAGTACTTC
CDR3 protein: CASSAQGSMETQYF

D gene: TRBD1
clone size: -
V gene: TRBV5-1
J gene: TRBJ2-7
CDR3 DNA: TGCGCCAGCAGCCGCCGGACAGGAAAGGCCTCCTACGAGCAGTACTTC
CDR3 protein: CASSRRTGKASYEQYF